These 23 T cell receptor beta chains share one sample of origin, sequenced in a study of T cells in Graves' hyperthyroidism and ophthalmopathy. Authors of the study amplified TCR beta CDR3 regions from RNA transcripts. First-round RT-PCR with HTBI primers amplified the TCR CDR3 region. One entry per CDR3 protein, called by TCRdb with MiXCR from the multiplex PCR reads. The sample lists tens of thousands of distinct CDR3 sequences; roughly 49% were seen once. Material for sequencing was blood. These TCRs come from a woman aged 45 to 65 with Graves' hyperthyroidism that later progressed to Graves' ophthalmopathy.

This clonotype was counted many times. The chain links TRBV5-1 to TRBJ1-5; TRBD1 might be the D (6 bases). V was pared by 0 bases and J by 0 bases, with 7 bases between. The CDR3 runs to 15 residues. Germline CDR1 reads SGHRS; CDR2 reads YFSETQ. CDR3 DNA sequence: TGCGCCAGCAGCTTGGACAGGGCTAGCAATCAGCCCCAGCATTTT. Its translation: CASSLDRASNQPQHF.

This clonotype counts as medium-sized. In DNA, the CDR3 is TGCAGTGCTAGAGATAGGACGGGAGGGCCCTACGAGCAGTACTTC. Protein: CSARDRTGGPYEQYF. The chain employs TRBV20-1 and TRBJ2-7, with TRBD2 identical over 8 bases. CDR3 size: 15 residues. From germline, CDR1 is DFQATT and CDR2 SNEGSKA (reference sequence). The ends lost 0 bases at V and 2 bases at J; junction bases unmatched: 6.

This clonotype was detected many times. This chain uses TRBV6-5 with TRBJ2-1; TRBD2 might be the D (6 bases). The V end lost 2 bases, the J end lost 4 bases, and 12 bases lay between the germline ends. The CDR3 extends over 15 amino acids. Germline lookup yields CDR1 MNHEY and CDR2 SVGAGI. The CDR3 nucleotides are TGTGCCAGCAGTTACGGGGGGAGTGAGTACAATGAGCAGTTCTTC. This gives the protein CASSYGGSEYNEQFF.

At least ten counts were recorded for this clonotype. The V and J genes are TRBV6-2 or TRBV6-3 and TRBJ1-1, with a weak D call TRBD1 (6 bases). Germline CDR1 reads MNHEY; CDR2 reads SVGEGT. The germline V and J ends were trimmed by 5 bases and 9 bases, with 19 bases remaining between them. The CDR3 extends over 14 amino acids. In DNA form, the CDR3 reads TGTGCCAGCAGTCCGCCCGTAACAGGGCCGAAAGCTTTCTTT. It is translated as CASSPPVTGPKAFF.

This clonotype is medium-sized within its sample. This rearrangement joins TRBV24-1 to TRBJ2-3; D ambiguous. Germline lookup yields CDR1 KGHDR and CDR2 SFDVKD. The CDR3 is made up of 14 amino acids. Trimming removed 4 bases from V and 1 base from J, with 8 bases in between. The CDR3 nucleotides are TGTGCCACCAGTGACCGGACGGGCACAGATACGCAGTATTTT. It translates to CATSDRTGTDTQYF.

In this sample, this clonotype turned up many times. This may arise from a read error, as a much more abundant clone is one base away. This chain joins TRBV6-6 and TRBJ1-1; TRBD1 might be the D (5 bases). The V gene lost 5 bases and the J gene lost 1 base, with 8 bases spanning the gap. Germline V gene data show CDR1 as MNHNY and CDR2 as SVGAGI (reference sequence). The length of the CDR3 is 13 residues. CDR3 DNA: TGTGCCAGCAGTGGGGCGTCGAACACTGAAGCTTTCTTT. Translating it yields CASSGASNTEAFF.

V is TRBV9 and J is TRBJ1-2; the D is unclear. This CDR3 region has 18 residues. Germline lookup yields CDR1 SGDLS and CDR2 YYNGEE. V lost 4 bases, J lost 13 bases, and 35 bases lay in between. The CDR3 bases are TGTGCCAGCAGCCTACGGGCCGAGCTCCTACGAGCAGGCGCCTCGGTCACCTTC. This gives the protein CASSLRAELLRAGASVTF.

In its sample, this clonotype was seen many times. The rearrangement links TRBV7-6 to TRBJ2-3, with D possibly matching TRBD2 (6 bases). V shed 1 base and J shed 1 base, with 12 bases lying between them. CDR3 size: 16 residues. The germline CDR1 and CDR2 sequences are SGHVS and FNYEAQ. CDR3 amino acids: CASSLVGGAGTDTQYF. The CDR3 DNA reads TGTGCCAGCAGCTTAGTCGGCGGGGCTGGCACAGATACGCAGTATTTT. Using reference TRBV7-6 and TRBJ2-3 for the parts outside the CDR3, the full variable domain is GAGVSQSPRYKVTKRGQDVALRCDPISGHVSLYWYRQALGQGPEFLTYFNYEAQQDKSGLPNDRFSAERPEGSISTLTIQRTEQRDSAMYRCASSLVGGAGTDTQYFGPGTRLTVL.

In its sample, this clonotype was seen many times. The rearrangement links TRBV7-2 to TRBJ1-2; D is unresolved. Germline lookup yields CDR1 SGHTA and CDR2 FQGNSA. Trimming cost V 4 bases and J 8 bases, with 14 bases left between them. The CDR3 totals 13 residues. In DNA form, the CDR3 reads TGTGCCAGCAGCTCCCGACGGGGTCCCGGCTACACCTTC. It encodes CASSSRRGPGYTF.

The V gene is TRBV20-1, the J gene TRBJ2-7; TRBD2 matches at 9 bases. Germline V gives CDR1 DFQATT, CDR2 SNEGSKA (reference sequence). V trimming: 0 bases; J trimming: 2 bases; junction bases outside the gene matches: 8. CDR3 length equals 16 residues. For the CDR3, the DNA is TGCAGTGCTAGAGATGTAGCTAGCGGGGCTACCTACGAGCAGTACTTC. Its protein product is CSARDVASGATYEQYF.

This clonotype counts as medium-sized. The chain has TRBV29-1 and TRBJ1-1; no reliable D call. This CDR3 contains 12 residues. The germline gives CDR1 SQVTM, CDR2 ANQGSEA. Trimming removed 4 bases at V and 2 bases at J, with 8 bases between. The CDR3 DNA reads TGCAGCGTTGTGGTAGTAAACACTGAAGCTTTCTTT. It specifies CSVVVVNTEAFF. Filled out from reference TRBV29-1 and TRBJ1-1, the complete variable domain reads SAVISQKPSRDICQRGTSLTIQCQVDSQVTMMFWYRQQPGQSLTLIATANQGSEATYESGFVIDKFPISRPNLTFSTLTVSNMSPEDSSIYLCSVVVVNTEAFFGQGTRLTVV.

This clonotype has a count of ten or more. V and J are TRBV5-1 and TRBJ1-5; 7 nucleotides agree with TRBD1. With 3 bases clipped from V and 7 bases from J, the junction kept 7 bases outside the gene matches. The CDR3 covers 14 residues. The V gene's germline CDR1 is SGHRS and CDR2 YFSETQ. CDR3 in amino acids: CASSYRQGSQPQHF. In DNA, the CDR3 is TGCGCCAGCAGCTACAGACAGGGTAGCCAGCCCCAGCATTTT.

This clonotype is medium-sized in the sample. The V call is TRBV15, the J call TRBJ2-7; 8 positions agree with TRBD2. CDR1 and CDR2 (germline): LNHNV, YYDKDF (reference sequence). J gave up 4 bases and V 0 bases, and 8 bases lay outside the gene matches. The CDR3 totals 16 residues. The DNA of the CDR3 is TGTGCCACCAGCAGAGATATAGGGGCGGGGGGTTACGAGCAGTACTTC. This codes for CATSRDIGAGGYEQYF.

This clonotype was observed at least ten times. V usage is TRBV4-3 and J usage is TRBJ1-3; 9 bases match TRBD1. There are 17 residues in the CDR3. Unmatched junction bases numbered 9, after V lost 0 bases and J lost 6 bases. Germline loops: CDR1 LGHNA, CDR2 YSLEER. The CDR3 nucleotides are TGCGCCAGCAGCCAAGATTTATGGGACAGGGTCGAAAACACCATATATTTT. Amino acids: CASSQDLWDRVENTIYF.

This clonotype was counted ten times or more. V is TRBV20-1 and J is TRBJ1-1; D is perhaps TRBD1 (5 bases). Per the germline V gene, CDR1 is DFQATT and CDR2 is SNEGSKA (reference sequence). The CDR3 spans 13 residues. The V and J ends lost 8 bases and 5 bases respectively, with 18 bases between them. In DNA, the CDR3 is TGCAGTCCCCGCCGGGGGGACCGGACTGAAGCTTTCTTT. Amino acids: CSPRRGDRTEAFF.

The chain combines TRBV7-9 with TRBJ1-5; D is ambiguous. The last part of the DNA fits TRBJ2-3 better; the J call may be wrong. The germline gives CDR1 SEHNR, CDR2 FQNEAQ (reference sequence). The CDR3 is 15 amino acids. The CDR3 loop is CASSLEGMSNQPQYF. The DNA for the CDR3 is TGTGCCAGCAGCTTGGAAGGTATGAGCAATCAGCCCCAGTATTTT.

This chain links TRBV20-1 with TRBJ1-4, with a tentative D call TRBD1 (6 bases). Germline-derived CDR1 and CDR2 are DFQATT and SNEGSKA (reference sequence). This CDR3 has 13 residues. Trimming removed 3 bases from V and 6 bases from J, with 11 bases in between. DNA for the CDR3: TGCAGTGCTAGTAGGGACATCTATGAAAAACTGTTTTTT. This sequence encodes CSASRDIYEKLFF.

The rearrangement uses TRBV29-1 and TRBJ1-5; 8 positions match TRBD1. The CDR3 contains 15 residues. The J segment lost 4 bases and the V segment lost 5 bases, leaving 10 bases of the junction unmatched. The germline CDR1 and CDR2 sequences are SQVTM and ANQGSEA. The CDR3 protein is CSVLTGGEGNQPQHF. The CDR3 DNA is TGCAGCGTTCTAACAGGGGGGGAAGGTAATCAGCCCCAGCATTTT.

J is TRBJ1-1 and V is TRBV5-1; D is undetermined. Per the germline V gene, CDR1 is SGHRS and CDR2 is YFSETQ. The germline V and J ends were trimmed by 1 base and 10 bases, with 17 bases remaining between them. This CDR3 has 14 residues. This chain's CDR3 is CASSLTLGNTRAFF. Here the CDR3 DNA reads TGCGCCAGCAGCTTGACTTTGGGCAACACGAGAGCTTTCTTT.

The chain is built from TRBV18 and TRBJ2-7; 8 positions agree with TRBD2. CDR3 length: 13 residues. CDR1 and CDR2 (germline): KGHSH, LQKENI. The J segment lost 7 bases and the V segment lost 5 bases, leaving 7 bases of the junction unmatched. The CDR3: CASSLTGGGEQYF. CDR3 in DNA: TGTGCCAGCTCATTAACGGGAGGGGGGGAGCAGTACTTC.

This clonotype was picked up many times. The gene calls are TRBV7-9 and TRBJ1-3; unclear D gene. There are 15 residues in the CDR3. Germline values: CDR1 SEHNR, CDR2 FQNEAQ (reference sequence). The germline V and J ends were trimmed by 1 base and 3 bases, with 10 bases remaining between them. CDR3 protein: CASSLGRISGNTIYF. The CDR3 bases are TGTGCCAGCAGCTTAGGGCGCATCAGTGGAAACACCATATATTTT.

The count of this clonotype is one. The junction does not match germline at one end; this may be a read error. This chain uses TRBV5-8 with TRBJ1-5, with D unresolved. Per germline, CDR1 SGHTS and CDR2 YDEGEE. This CDR3 is built from 13 residues. The CDR3: CASSRGVLSAQHF. Here the CDR3 DNA reads TGTGCCAGCAGCCGGGGAGTACTATCAGCCCAACATTTT.

V gene TRBV19 combines with J gene TRBJ1-5; D gene uncertain. Germline-derived CDR1 and CDR2 are LNHDA and SQIVND (reference sequence). V gave up 6 bases and J gave up 0 bases, with 12 bases separating them. The CDR3 has 15 residues. CDR3 region: CASRGRPYSNQPQHF. Written as DNA, the CDR3 is TGTGCCAGTAGAGGGAGGCCCTATAGCAATCAGCCCCAGCATTTT. The entire variable domain, with the rest obtained from reference TRBV19 and TRBJ1-5, is as follows: DGGITQSPKYLFRKEGQNVTLSCEQNLNHDAMYWYRQDPGQGLRLIYYSQIVNDFQKGDIAEGYSVSREKKESFPLTVTSAQKNPTAFYLCASRGRPYSNQPQHFGDGTRLSIL.